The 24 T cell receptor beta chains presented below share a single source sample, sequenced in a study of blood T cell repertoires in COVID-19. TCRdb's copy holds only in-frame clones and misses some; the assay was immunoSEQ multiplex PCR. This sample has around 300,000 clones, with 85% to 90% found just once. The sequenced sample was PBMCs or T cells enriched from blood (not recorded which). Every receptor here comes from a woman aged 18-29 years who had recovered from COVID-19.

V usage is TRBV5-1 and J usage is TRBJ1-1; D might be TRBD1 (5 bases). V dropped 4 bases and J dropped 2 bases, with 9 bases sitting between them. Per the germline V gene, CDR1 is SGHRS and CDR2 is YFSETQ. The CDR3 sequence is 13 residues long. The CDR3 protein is CASSRGGNTEAFF. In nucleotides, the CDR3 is TGCGCCAGCAGCCGGGGGGGTAACACTGAAGCTTTCTTT.

The CDR3 sequence is CAIGEGGGREAFF. Here the CDR3 DNA reads TGTGCCATCGGAGAAGGGGGCGGTCGGGAAGCTTTCTTT. V is TRBV10-3 and J is TRBJ1-1; 7 bases are shared with TRBD1. Trimming took 8 bases from V and 8 from J; bases not matched to a gene: 11. This CDR3 has 13 residues. The germline gives CDR1 ENHRY, CDR2 SYGVKD.

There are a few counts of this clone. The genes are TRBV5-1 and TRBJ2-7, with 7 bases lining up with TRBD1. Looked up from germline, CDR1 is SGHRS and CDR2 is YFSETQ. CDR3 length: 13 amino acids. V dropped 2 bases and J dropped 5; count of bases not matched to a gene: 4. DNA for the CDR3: TGCGCCAGCAGCTTCGAGGGGGCAAACGAGCAGTACTTC. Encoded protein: CASSFEGANEQYF.

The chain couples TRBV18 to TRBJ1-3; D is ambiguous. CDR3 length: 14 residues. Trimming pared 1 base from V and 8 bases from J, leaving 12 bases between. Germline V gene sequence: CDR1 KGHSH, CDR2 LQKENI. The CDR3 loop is CASSPRSNTDTIYF. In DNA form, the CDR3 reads TGTGCCAGCTCACCACGGTCCAATACGGACACCATATATTTT. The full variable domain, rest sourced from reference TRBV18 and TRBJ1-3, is NAGVMQNPRHLVRRRGQEARLRCSPMKGHSHVYWYRQLPEEGLKFMVYLQKENIIDESGMPKERFSAEFPKEGPSILRIQQVVRGDSAAYFCASSPRSNTDTIYFGEGSWLTVV.

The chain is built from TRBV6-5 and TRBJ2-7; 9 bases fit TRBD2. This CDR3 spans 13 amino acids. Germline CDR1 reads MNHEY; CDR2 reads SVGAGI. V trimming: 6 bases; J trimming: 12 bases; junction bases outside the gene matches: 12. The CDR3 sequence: CASRAASGVLRYF. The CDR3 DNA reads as TGTGCCAGCAGGGCAGCTAGCGGGGTCCTCAGGTACTTC.

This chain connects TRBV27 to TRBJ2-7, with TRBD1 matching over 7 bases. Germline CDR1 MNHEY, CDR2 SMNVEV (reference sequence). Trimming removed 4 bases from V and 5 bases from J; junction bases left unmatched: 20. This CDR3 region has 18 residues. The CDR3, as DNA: TGTGCCAGCAGTTATAGGCCAATTGTGAACGTAGGGACAGACGAGCAGTACTTC. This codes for CASSYRPIVNVGTDEQYF.

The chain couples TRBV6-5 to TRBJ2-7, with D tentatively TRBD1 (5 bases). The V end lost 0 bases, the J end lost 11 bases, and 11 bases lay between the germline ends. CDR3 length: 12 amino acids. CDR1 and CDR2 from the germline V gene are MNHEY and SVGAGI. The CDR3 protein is CASSYSNQGKYF. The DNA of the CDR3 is TGTGCCAGCAGTTACTCGAATCAGGGAAAGTACTTC.

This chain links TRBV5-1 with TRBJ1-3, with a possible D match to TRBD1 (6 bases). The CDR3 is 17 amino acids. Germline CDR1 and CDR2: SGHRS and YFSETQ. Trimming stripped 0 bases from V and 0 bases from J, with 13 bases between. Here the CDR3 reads CASSLGTDRFSGNTIYF. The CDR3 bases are TGCGCCAGCAGCTTGGGAACCGACAGGTTCTCTGGAAACACCATATATTTT.

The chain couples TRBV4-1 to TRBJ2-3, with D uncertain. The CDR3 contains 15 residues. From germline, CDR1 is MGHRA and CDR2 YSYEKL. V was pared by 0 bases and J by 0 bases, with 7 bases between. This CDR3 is CASSQEYQSTDTQYF. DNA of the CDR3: TGCGCCAGCAGCCAAGAGTATCAGAGCACAGATACGCAGTATTTT.

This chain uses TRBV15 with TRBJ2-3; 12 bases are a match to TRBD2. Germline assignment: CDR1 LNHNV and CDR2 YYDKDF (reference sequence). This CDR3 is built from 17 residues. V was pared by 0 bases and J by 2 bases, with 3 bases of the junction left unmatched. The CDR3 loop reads CATSRDLAGGPTDTQYF. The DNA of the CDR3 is TGTGCCACCAGCAGAGATCTAGCGGGGGGGCCCACAGATACGCAGTATTTT.

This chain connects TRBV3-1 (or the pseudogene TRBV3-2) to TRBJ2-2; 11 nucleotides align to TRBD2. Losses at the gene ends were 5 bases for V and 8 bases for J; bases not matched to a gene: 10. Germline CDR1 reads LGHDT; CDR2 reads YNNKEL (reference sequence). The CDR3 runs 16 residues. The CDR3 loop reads CASSFLASGGSGELFF. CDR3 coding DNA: TGTGCCAGCAGCTTCCTGGCTAGCGGGGGGTCGGGGGAGCTGTTTTTT.

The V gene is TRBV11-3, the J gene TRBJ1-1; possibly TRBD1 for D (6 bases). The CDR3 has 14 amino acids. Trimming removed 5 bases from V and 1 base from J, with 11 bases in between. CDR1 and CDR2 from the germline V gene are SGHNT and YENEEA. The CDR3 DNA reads TGTGCCAGCAGCCCGGGACACCCGAACACTGAAGCTTTCTTT. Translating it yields CASSPGHPNTEAFF.

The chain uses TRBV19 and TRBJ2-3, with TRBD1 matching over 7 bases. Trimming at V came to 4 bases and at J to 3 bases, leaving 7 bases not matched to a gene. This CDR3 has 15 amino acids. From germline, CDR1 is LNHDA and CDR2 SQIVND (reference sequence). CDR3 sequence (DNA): TGTGCCAGTAGTAACGACAGGGTACGGACAGATACGCAGTATTTT. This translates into CASSNDRVRTDTQYF.

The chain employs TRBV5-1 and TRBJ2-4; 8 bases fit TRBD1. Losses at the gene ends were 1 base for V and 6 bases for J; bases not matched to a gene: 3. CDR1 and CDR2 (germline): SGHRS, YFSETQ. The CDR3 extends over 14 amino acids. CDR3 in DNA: TGCGCCAGCAGCTTGCAGGGGGCGGTAAACATTCAGTACTTC. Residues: CASSLQGAVNIQYF.

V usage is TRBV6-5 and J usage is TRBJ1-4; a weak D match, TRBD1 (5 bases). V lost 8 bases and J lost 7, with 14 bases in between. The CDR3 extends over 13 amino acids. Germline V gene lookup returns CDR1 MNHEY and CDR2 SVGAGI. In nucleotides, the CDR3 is TGTGCCAGCGAAGCAGGGTCAAGTGAAAAACTGTTTTTT. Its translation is CASEAGSSEKLFF.

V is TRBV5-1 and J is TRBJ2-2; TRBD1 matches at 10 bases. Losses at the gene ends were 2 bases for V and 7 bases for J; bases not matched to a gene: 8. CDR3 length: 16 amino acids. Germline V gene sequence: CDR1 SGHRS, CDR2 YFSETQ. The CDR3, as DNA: TGCGCCAGCAGCTTAAAAAGGACAGGGGGAATCGGGGAGCTGTTTTTT. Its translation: CASSLKRTGGIGELFF.

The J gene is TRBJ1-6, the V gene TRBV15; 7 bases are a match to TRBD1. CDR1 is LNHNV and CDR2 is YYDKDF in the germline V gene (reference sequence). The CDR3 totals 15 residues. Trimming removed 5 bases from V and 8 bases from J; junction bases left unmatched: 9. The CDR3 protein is CATSAYRGIDSPLHF. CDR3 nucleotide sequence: TGTGCCACCAGCGCCTACAGGGGAATAGATTCACCCCTCCACTTT.

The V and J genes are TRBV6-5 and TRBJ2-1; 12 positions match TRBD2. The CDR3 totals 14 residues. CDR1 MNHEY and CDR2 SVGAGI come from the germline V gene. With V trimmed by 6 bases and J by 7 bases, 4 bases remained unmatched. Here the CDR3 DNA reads TGTGCCAGCAGAGGGCTAGCGGGGGGGAATGAGCAGTTCTTC. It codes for CASRGLAGGNEQFF.

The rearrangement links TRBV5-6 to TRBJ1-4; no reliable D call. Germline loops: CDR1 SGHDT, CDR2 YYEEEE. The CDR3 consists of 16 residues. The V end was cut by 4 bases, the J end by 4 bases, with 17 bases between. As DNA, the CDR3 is TGTGCCAGCAGCCGGCTCGCGAGGCACCTTAATGAAAAACTGTTTTTT. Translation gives CASSRLARHLNEKLFF.

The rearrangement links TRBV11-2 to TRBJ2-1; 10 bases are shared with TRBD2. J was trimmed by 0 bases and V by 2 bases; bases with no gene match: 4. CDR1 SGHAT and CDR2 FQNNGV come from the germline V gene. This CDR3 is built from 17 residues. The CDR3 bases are TGTGCCAGCAGCTTATACCCTAGCGGGAGCTCCTACAATGAGCAGTTCTTC. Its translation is CASSLYPSGSSYNEQFF.

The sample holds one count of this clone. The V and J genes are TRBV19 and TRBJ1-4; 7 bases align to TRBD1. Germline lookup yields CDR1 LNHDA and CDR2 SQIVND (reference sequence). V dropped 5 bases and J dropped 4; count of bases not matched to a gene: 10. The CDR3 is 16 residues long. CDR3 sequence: CASSLTMTGSNEKLFF. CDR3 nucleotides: TGTGCCAGTAGTCTTACTATGACAGGGAGTAATGAAAAACTGTTTTTT.

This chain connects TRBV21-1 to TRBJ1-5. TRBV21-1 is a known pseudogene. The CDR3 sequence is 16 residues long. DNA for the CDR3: TGTGCCAGCAGCAAAGCGCTTTTTTCAGGAGGGCAGCCCCAGCATTTT. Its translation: CASSKALFSGGQPQHF.

The CDR3 DNA reads as TGTGCCAGCAGTTTACCCCAGGGTGAAGCTTTCTTT. This gives the protein CASSLPQGEAFF. The V call is TRBV28, the J call TRBJ1-1; D may be TRBD1 (5 bases). Germline V gene lookup returns CDR1 MDHEN and CDR2 SYDVKM. The CDR3 consists of 12 residues. V lost 2 bases and J lost 7, with 8 bases in between. Supplemented by reference TRBV28 and TRBJ1-1, the full variable domain reads DVKVTQSSRYLVKRTGEKVFLECVQDMDHENMFWYRQDPGLGLRLIYFSYDVKMKEKGDIPEGYSVSREKKERFSLILESASTNQTSMYLCASSLPQGEAFFGQGTRLTVV.

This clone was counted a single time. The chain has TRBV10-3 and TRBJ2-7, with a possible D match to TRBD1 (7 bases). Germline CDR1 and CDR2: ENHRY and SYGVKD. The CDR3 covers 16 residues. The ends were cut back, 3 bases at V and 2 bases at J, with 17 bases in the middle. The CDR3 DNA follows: TGTGCCATCAGTGACGCCAGGGGGGACACCCCCTACGAGCAGTACTTC. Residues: CAISDARGDTPYEQYF.